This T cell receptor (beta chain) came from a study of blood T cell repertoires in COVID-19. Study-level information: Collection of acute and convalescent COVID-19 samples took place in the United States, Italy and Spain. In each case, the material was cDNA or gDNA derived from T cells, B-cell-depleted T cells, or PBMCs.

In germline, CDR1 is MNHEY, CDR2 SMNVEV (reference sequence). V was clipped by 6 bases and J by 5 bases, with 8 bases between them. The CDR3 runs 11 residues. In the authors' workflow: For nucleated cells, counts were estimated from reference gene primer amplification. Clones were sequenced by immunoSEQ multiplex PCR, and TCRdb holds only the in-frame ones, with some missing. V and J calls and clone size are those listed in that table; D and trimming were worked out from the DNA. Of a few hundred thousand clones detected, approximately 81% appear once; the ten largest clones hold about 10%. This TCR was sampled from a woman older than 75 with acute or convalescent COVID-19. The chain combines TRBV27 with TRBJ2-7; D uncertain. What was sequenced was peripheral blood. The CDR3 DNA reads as TGTGCCAGCAGGCGTGTCAACGAGCAGTACTTC. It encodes CASRRVNEQYF.